This entry concerns a single T cell receptor (beta chain). The table came from immunoSEQ multiplex PCR; TCRdb's copy has only in-frame clones and leaves some out. The sample has some 100,000 clones, 90% to 95% seen once; the top ten hold 0.75% to 0.95%. Per the germline V gene, CDR1 is ENHRY and CDR2 is SYGVKD. The CDR3 loop spans 14 amino acids. V was cut by 11 bases and J by 0 bases, with 17 bases left in between. This record comes from a study of PD-L1 blockade in urothelial cancer. The rearrangement uses TRBV10-3 and TRBJ2-7; D is undetermined. The clonotype comes from a woman of 80 years or more with urothelial cancer. The input for sequencing was PBMCs, taken around atezolizumab (anti-PD-L1) treatment. CDR3 loop: CAAKAAESSYEQYF. The CDR3 DNA reads as TGTGCCGCCAAGGCGGCAGAGAGCTCCTACGAGCAGTACTTC.